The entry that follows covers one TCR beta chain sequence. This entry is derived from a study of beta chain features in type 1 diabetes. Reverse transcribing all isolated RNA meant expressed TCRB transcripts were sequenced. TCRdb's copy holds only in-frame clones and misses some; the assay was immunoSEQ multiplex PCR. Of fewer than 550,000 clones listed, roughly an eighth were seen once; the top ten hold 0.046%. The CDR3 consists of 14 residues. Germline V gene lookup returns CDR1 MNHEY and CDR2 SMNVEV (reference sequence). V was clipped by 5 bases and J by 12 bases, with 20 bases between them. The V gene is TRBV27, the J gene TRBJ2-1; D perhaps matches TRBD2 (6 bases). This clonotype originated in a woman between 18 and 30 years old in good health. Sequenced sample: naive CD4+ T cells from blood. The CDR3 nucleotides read TGTGCCAGCAGTGGGGGTCTACGCGGGGTCCCGCAGTTCTTC. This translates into CASSGGLRGVPQFF.